The present entry profiles one T cell receptor (beta chain) with its context. What it binds is not known. The data originate from a study of cytomegalovirus exposure and HLA in healthy donors. 13 Jbeta primers and 60 Vbeta primers were used for the PCR. Here immunoSEQ multiplex PCR was the method, and the copy in TCRdb shows in-frame clones only, minus some. Its table lists more than 40,000 clones. Whole-study results and caveats: By HLA locus, TCR association rates varied in a later analysis, with DRB1 showing the most and HLA-C the fewest. In an earlier analysis, productive rearrangement rates for most beta V segments clustered near 87% or 30%. In a later analysis, at a false discovery rate of 0.05, 16,951 TCR beta sequences were associated with HLA alleles. For presence/absence analyses, sequencing depth was assumed to be roughly uniform across donors.

The CDR3 is made up of 14 amino acids. Germline V gene data show CDR1 as SGHVS and CDR2 as FNYEAQ. V lost 1 base and J lost 0, with 6 bases in between. The source of this sequence is a woman aged 40 to 55 in good health and CMV-seronegative. The J gene is TRBJ2-5, the V gene TRBV7-6, with D maybe TRBD2 (6 bases). The sample was PBMCs. The CDR3 DNA is TGTGCCAGCAGCTTAGGGAGGGACCAAGAGACCCAGTACTTC. Its protein is CASSLGRDQETQYF.